These 17 T cell receptor beta chains were all obtained from the same sample, sequenced in a study of regulatory T cells in long-lasting Graves disease. The time point here: newly diagnosed GD, antithyroid drugs for less than 3 months. From RNA extracted from PBMCs, the TCR library was made. Arm-PCR of CDR3 regions with iRepertoire HTBI primers generated TCR beta libraries. TCRdb ran MiXCR on the multiplex PCR reads and lists one entry per CDR3 protein. The sample has around 400,000 distinct CDR3 sequences, roughly 15% seen once. The sequenced sample was peripheral blood mononuclear cells (PBMCs), obtained at new diagnosis, from a patient treated with antithyroid drugs. The receptor source for this set is a female donor with Graves disease.

This clonotype was found many times. This sequence joins TRBV7-2 and TRBJ2-7; D is perhaps TRBD1 (6 bases). Trimming shortened V by 2 bases and J by 4 bases, and 12 bases separated the two germline ends. The CDR3 length is 14 residues. CDR1 SGHTA and CDR2 FQGNSA come from the germline V gene. CDR3 loop: CASSLSDRTYEQYF. CDR3 coding DNA: TGTGCCAGCAGCTTATCGGACAGAACTTACGAGCAGTACTTC.

This clonotype was picked up one time. The V gene is TRBV9, the J gene TRBJ1-1, with D possibly TRBD1 on 5 matching bases. The germline CDR1 and CDR2 sequences are SGDLS and YYNGEE. CDR3 length equals 12 residues. The ends were cut back, 5 bases at V and 3 bases at J, with 8 bases in the middle. The CDR3 sequence is CASRRDDTEAFF. CDR3 DNA sequence: TGTGCCAGCAGAAGGGACGACACTGAAGCTTTCTTT. Full variable domain (rest looked up from reference TRBV9 and TRBJ1-1): DSGVTQTPKHLITATGQRVTLRCSPRSGDLSVYWYQQSLDQGLQFLIQYYNGEERAKGNILERFSAQQFPDLHSELNLSSLELGDSALYFCASRRDDTEAFFGQGTRLTVV.

This clonotype was seen at least ten times. V and J are TRBV7-7 and TRBJ2-5, with 9 positions matching TRBD2. Trimming took 3 bases from V and 5 from J; bases not matched to a gene: 10. This CDR3 contains 16 residues. Germline CDR1 SSHAT, CDR2 FNYEAQ (reference sequence). The CDR3 reads CASSFEGRGGEETQYF. The CDR3 DNA reads as TGTGCCAGCAGCTTTGAGGGGCGGGGGGGAGAGGAGACCCAGTACTTC.

This clonotype was detected only a few times. The chain links TRBV27 to TRBJ2-2; TRBD2 aligns across 9 bases. Germline V CDR1 and CDR2: MNHEY, SMNVEV (reference sequence). V trimming: 8 bases; J trimming: 1 base; junction bases outside the gene matches: 8. The length of the CDR3 is 16 residues. The CDR3 DNA reads TGTGCCAGCCTAACCCCGACTAGCGGGAACACCGGGGAGCTGTTTTTT. As protein: CASLTPTSGNTGELFF.

Comment on this clonotype: The junction does not match germline at one end; this may be a read error. This sequence joins TRBV20-1 and TRBJ2-7, with a tentative D call TRBD2 (6 bases). Germline loops: CDR1 DFQATT, CDR2 SNEGSKA (reference sequence). This CDR3 region has 15 residues. The chain's CDR3 is CGAPTGAGPGYEQYF. For the CDR3, the DNA is TGCGGTGCTCCTACCGGTGCGGGACCGGGATACGAGCAGTACTTC.

This clonotype showed up many times. J is TRBJ1-4 and V is TRBV12-3 or TRBV12-4; TRBD1 agrees at 7 bases. The CDR3 runs 14 residues. J lost 4 bases, V lost 6 bases, and 5 bases had no gene match. CDR3 protein: CASSLDRVNEKLFF. CDR3 coding DNA: TGTGCCAGCAGCCTCGACAGGGTTAATGAAAAACTGTTTTTT.

V and J are TRBV2 and TRBJ2-7; no reliable D call. Trimming left V 2 bases short and J 3 bases short, with 5 bases between. CDR3 length: 12 amino acids. Germline CDR1 reads SNHLY; CDR2 reads FYNNEI. CDR3 nucleotides: TGTGCCAGCAGTGAAAGACGCTACGAGCAGTACTTC. It yields the protein CASSERRYEQYF.

This clonotype was recorded at least ten times. The chain uses TRBV6-2 or TRBV6-3 and TRBJ1-1; D is ambiguous. This CDR3 has 12 amino acids. CDR1 is MNHEY, CDR2 SVGEGT, per germline. The germline V and J ends were trimmed by 5 bases and 1 base, with 5 bases remaining between them. The CDR3 DNA is TGTGCCAGCAGTAAGGAGAACACTGAAGCTTTCTTT. Translation gives CASSKENTEAFF.

This clonotype was counted many times. This sequence joins TRBV10-3 and TRBJ2-5; 7 bases agree with TRBD1. The CDR3 has 15 amino acids. J gave up 1 base and V 4 bases, and 6 bases lay outside the gene matches. Germline values: CDR1 ENHRY, CDR2 SYGVKD. The CDR3 sequence is CAISGATGLQETQYF. The DNA of the CDR3 is TGTGCCATCAGTGGGGCGACAGGGCTCCAAGAGACCCAGTACTTC.

V and J are TRBV9 and TRBJ1-5; D unresolved. In germline, CDR1 is SGDLS, CDR2 YYNGEE. The CDR3 sequence is 13 residues long. Trimming pared 0 bases from V and 3 bases from J, leaving 4 bases between. The CDR3 nucleotides are TGTGCCAGCAGCGTAGCCCCCAATCAGCCCCAGCATTTT. Its translation is CASSVAPNQPQHF.

This clonotype has at least ten counts. CDR3 loop: CASSAGLAGYNEQFF. The CDR3 bases are TGTGCCAGCAGCGCGGGACTAGCGGGGTACAATGAGCAGTTCTTC. The chain employs TRBV2 and TRBJ2-1, with 13 bases matching TRBD2. This CDR3 comprises 15 residues. Unmatched junction bases numbered 3, after V lost 6 bases and J lost 4 bases. CDR1 is SNHLY and CDR2 is FYNNEI in the germline V gene. Full variable domain (missing parts from reference TRBV2 and TRBJ2-1): EPEVTQTPSHQVTQMGQEVILRCVPISNHLYFYWYRQILGQKVEFLVSFYNNEISEKSEIFDDQFSVERPDGSNFTLKIRSTKLEDSAMYFCASSAGLAGYNEQFFGPGTRLTVL.

In its sample, this clonotype was seen many times. The chain recombines TRBV11-2 with TRBJ1-2, with D possibly matching TRBD1 (5 bases). V lost 0 bases and J 6 bases, leaving 20 bases between the germline ends. The CDR3 sequence is 17 residues long. CDR1 and CDR2 (germline): SGHAT, FQNNGV. DNA of the CDR3: TGTGCCAGCAGCTTAGAAGGTTTCCAGGGCCTCAGAAATGGCTACACCTTC. This encodes CASSLEGFQGLRNGYTF.

The sample holds many counts of this clonotype. This chain uses TRBV7-9 with TRBJ1-1; D gene unclear. CDR1 is SEHNR and CDR2 is FQNEAQ in the germline V gene (reference sequence). Trimming cost V 6 bases and J 4 bases, with 9 bases left between them. The CDR3 contains 12 residues. CDR3 sequence: CASSIYATEAFF. As DNA, the CDR3 is TGTGCCAGCAGTATTTATGCCACTGAAGCTTTCTTT.

Ten or more counts support this clonotype. This chain connects TRBV5-5 to TRBJ2-5; 8 bases align to TRBD2. With 2 bases clipped from V and 5 bases from J, the junction kept 8 bases outside the gene matches. CDR1 is SGHKS and CDR2 is YYEKEE in the germline V gene (reference sequence). The CDR3 has 15 amino acids. The CDR3 protein is CASSFGPGGEETQYF. The CDR3 DNA follows: TGTGCCAGCAGCTTCGGCCCGGGAGGGGAGGAGACCCAGTACTTC.

The chain joins TRBV7-9 to TRBJ2-1; D remains ambiguous. The CDR3 totals 8 residues. Per the germline V gene, CDR1 is SEHNR and CDR2 is FQNEAQ (reference sequence). Trimming removed 5 bases from V and 10 bases from J, with 0 bases in between. CDR3 residues: CASSEQFF. In nucleotides, the CDR3 is TGTGCCAGCAGCGAGCAGTTCTTC.

The J gene is TRBJ2-3, the V gene TRBV7-9; D might be TRBD2 (5 bases). Germline-derived CDR1 and CDR2 are SEHNR and FQNEAQ (reference sequence). V lost 4 bases, J lost 6 bases, and 23 bases lay in between. The CDR3 runs to 17 residues. As DNA, the CDR3 is TGTGCCAGCAGCTCCCCCCGGAGGAAAGAGATTGAGGATACGCAGTATTTT. It yields the protein CASSSPRRKEIEDTQYF.

This clonotype was seen many times. The chain is built from TRBV3-1 and TRBJ2-5; the D is unclear. The CDR3 has 15 amino acids. The V end lost 0 bases, the J end lost 2 bases, and 10 bases lay between the germline ends. Germline CDR1 LGHDT, CDR2 YNNKEL (reference sequence). As DNA, the CDR3 is TGTGCCAGCAGCCAAGATGGAATAGAACAAGAGACCCAGTACTTC. Its translation: CASSQDGIEQETQYF.